Listed below are T cell receptor beta chains from one sample, sequenced in a study of early T cells in non-severe SARS-CoV-2 infection. TCRdb re-called the 5' RACE reads with MiXCR, one entry per CDR3 protein. The sample consists of tens of thousands of distinct CDR3 sequences, about an eighth of them appearing once. The sequencing input was whole blood. These receptor sequences come from an adult who was a healthcare worker with PCR-confirmed SARS-CoV-2 infection or an uninfected control (not recorded which). CDR3s include the opening cysteine and the closing phenylalanine or tryptophan. A D gene is named only where the DNA matches it firmly. Not every row has a clone size; where given, it reads once, few, many or a size class.

TRBV19	TRBJ2-2	TRBD2	many	CASSVTSGGNTGELFF	TGTGCCAGTAGTGTTACTAGCGGGGGGAACACCGGGGAGCTGTTTTTT
TRBV5-1	TRBJ2-5	TRBD1	-	CASSSTGRGETQYF	TGCGCCAGCAGCTCGACAGGGAGAGGCGAGACCCAGTACTTC
TRBV30	TRBJ1-2	-	many	CAWSPPGFGYTF	TGTGCCTGGAGCCCTCCAGGGTTTGGCTACACCTTC
TRBV6-6	TRBJ2-7	-	few	CASSLGTLEQYF	TGTGCCAGCAGTCTCGGGACCCTCGAGCAGTACTTC
TRBV24-1	TRBJ2-3	TRBD2	-	CATSDIAGEGTDTQYF	TGTGCCACCAGTGATATAGCGGGAGAGGGCACAGATACGCAGTATTTT
TRBV5-1	TRBJ1-5	-	many	CASSLTGLGNQPQHF	TGCGCCAGCAGCTTGACAGGGCTCGGCAATCAGCCCCAGCATTTT
TRBV12-3/TRBV12-4	TRBJ2-1	TRBD2	many	CASSPSGRARNEQFF	TGTGCCAGCAGTCCAAGCGGGAGGGCCAGGAATGAGCAGTTCTTC
TRBV24-1	TRBJ2-6	-	-	CATSDWGPGANVLTF	TGTGCCACCAGTGATTGGGGGCCTGGGGCCAACGTCCTGACTTTC
TRBV2	TRBJ1-3	TRBD1	many	CASSDGTGAAGNTIYF	TGTGCCAGCAGTGATGGGACAGGGGCGGCTGGAAACACCATATATTTT
TRBV10-3	TRBJ2-7	-	-	CAISVSGSEQYF	TGTGCTATCAGTGTGTCGGGGTCCGAGCAGTACTTC
TRBV6-1	TRBJ1-1	TRBD1	-	CASSEVPGQGAPAFF	TGTGCCAGCAGTGAAGTCCCGGGACAGGGGGCTCCAGCTTTCTTT
TRBV12-3/TRBV12-4	TRBJ1-1	TRBD1	many	CASSMGTAEIMNTEAFF	TGTGCCAGCAGCATGGGGACAGCTGAAATCATGAACACTGAAGCTTTCTTT
TRBV18	TRBJ1-5	TRBD1	many	CASSPRDRGSDQPQHF	TGTGCCAGCTCACCACGAGACAGGGGGTCTGATCAGCCCCAGCATTTT
TRBV4-2	TRBJ1-2	TRBD1	many	CASSPEMTGSYGYTF	TGTGCCAGCAGCCCCGAGATGACAGGGAGCTATGGCTACACCTTC
TRBV12-3/TRBV12-4	TRBJ1-1	TRBD1	many	CASSIQGAGEAFF	TGTGCCAGCAGCATACAGGGGGCAGGCGAAGCTTTCTTT
TRBV18	TRBJ2-1	TRBD1	many	CASSLQGGISDEQFF	TGTGCCAGCTCACTTCAAGGGGGCATTTCCGATGAGCAGTTCTTC
TRBV6-2/TRBV6-3	TRBJ2-2	TRBD1	few	CASRPTGATGELFF	TGTGCCAGCAGGCCGACAGGGGCGACCGGGGAGCTGTTTTTT
TRBV12-3/TRBV12-4	TRBJ2-7	TRBD2	few	CASSALLAGGPYEQYF	TGTGCCAGCAGTGCCCTCTTAGCGGGAGGCCCCTACGAGCAGTACTTC
TRBV28	TRBJ1-5	TRBD1	many	CASSERTGYNQPQHF	TGTGCCAGCTCCGAAAGGACAGGCTACAATCAGCCCCAGCATTTT
TRBV5-4	TRBJ1-6	-	many	CASSLLGGDSPLHF	TGTGCCAGCAGCCTCCTCGGGGGCGATTCACCCCTCCACTTT
TRBV18	TRBJ2-7	-	few	CASSPQASEYEQYF	TGTGCCAGCTCACCACAGGCTAGCGAATACGAGCAGTACTTC
TRBV9	TRBJ1-1	-	many	CASSAVLGHTEAFF	TGTGCCAGCAGCGCAGTCCTTGGACACACTGAAGCTTTCTTT
TRBV7-3	TRBJ1-2	-	many	CASSPYSYRDHGYTF	TGTGCCAGCAGCCCCTACTCTTACAGGGACCATGGCTACACCTTC
TRBV21-1	TRBJ2-7	-	-	CASRELADLSYEQYF	TGTGCCAGCAGGGAACTAGCGGACCTCTCCTACGAGCAGTACTTC
TRBV20-1	TRBJ1-1	-	-	CSAPEQGDTEAFF	TGCAGCGCGCCTGAACAAGGCGACACTGAAGCTTTCTTT
TRBV5-4	TRBJ2-2	-	once	CASTAQPGGAGGELFF	TGTGCCAGCACAGCGCAGCCGGGGGGCGCGGGCGGGGAGCTGTTTTTT
TRBV23-1	TRBJ2-1	-	-	CASTKDGYNEQFF	TGCGCCAGCACAAAGGACGGGTACAATGAGCAGTTCTTC
TRBV25-1	TRBJ1-4	TRBD1	-	CASSPGDRRGEKLFF	TGTGCCAGCAGCCCAGGGGACAGGAGGGGGGAAAAACTGTTTTTT
TRBV24-1	TRBJ2-1	-	many	CATSDSPGRSYNEQFF	TGTGCCACCAGTGACAGCCCCGGGAGATCCTACAATGAGCAGTTCTTC
TRBV29-1	TRBJ1-6	TRBD1	-	CSGDRASSYNSPLHF	TGCAGCGGGGACAGGGCTAGCTCCTATAATTCACCCCTCCACTTT
TRBV9	TRBJ2-7	-	many	CASSFRPQATGYEQYF	TGTGCCAGCAGCTTTCGACCACAGGCGACCGGTTACGAGCAGTACTTC
TRBV24-1	TRBJ1-1	-	few	CATSDAGPVTEAFF	TGTGCCACCAGTGACGCTGGCCCAGTCACTGAAGCTTTCTTT
TRBV4-1	TRBJ2-1	-	-	CASSQEKAGPMPYNEQFF	TGCGCCAGCAGCCAAGAAAAGGCAGGGCCCATGCCCTACAATGAGCAGTTCTTC
TRBV4-1	TRBJ2-7	-	-	CASSDGISYEQYF	TGCGCCAGCTCGGACGGGATCTCCTACGAGCAGTACTTC
TRBV20-1	TRBJ1-4	-	many	CSARGVATPEKLFF	TGCAGTGCTAGAGGGGTTGCGACACCGGAAAAACTGTTTTTT
TRBV2	TRBJ1-2	-	many	CASSRGSPSNYGYTF	TGTGCCAGCAGCCGGGGAAGTCCCTCTAACTATGGCTACACCTTC
TRBV7-6	TRBJ2-7	TRBD2	many	CASSLGLAGDEQYF	TGTGCCAGCAGCTTAGGTCTAGCGGGGGACGAGCAGTACTTC
TRBV6-5	TRBJ2-2	-	-	CASRMTANTGELFF	TGTGCCAGCAGAATGACAGCGAACACCGGGGAGCTGTTTTTT
TRBV6-1	TRBJ1-1	-	-	CASSEDPGGTEVFF	TGTGCCAGCAGTGAGGACCCCGGAGGGACTGAAGTTTTCTTT
TRBV5-1	TRBJ1-1	TRBD1	many	CASSLAETGVNTEAFF	TGCGCCAGCAGCTTGGCCGAGACAGGGGTGAACACTGAAGCTTTCTTT
TRBV2	TRBJ1-3	-	-	CASSGHIGNTIYF	TGTGCCAGCAGTGGTCACATTGGGAACACCATATATTTT
TRBV21-1	TRBJ2-1	-	many	CASSSPIAATSYNEQFF	TGTGCCAGCAGCTCTCCTATAGCGGCGACATCCTACAATGAGCAGTTCTTC
TRBV20-1	TRBJ1-1	-	many	CSASRTGDSEAFF	TGCAGTGCTAGCCGGACCGGGGATAGTGAAGCTTTCTTT
TRBV5-1	TRBJ2-7	TRBD1	-	CASSLGQGSYEQYF	TGCGCCAGCAGCTTGGGACAGGGGTCCTACGAGCAGTACTTC
TRBV13	TRBJ2-7	TRBD1	many	CASRGPGTGVLYEQYF	TGTGCCAGCAGAGGGCCCGGGACAGGGGTTCTCTACGAGCAGTACTTC
TRBV12-3/TRBV12-4	TRBJ2-3	TRBD1	few	CASSLTGTSDTQYF	TGTGCCAGCAGTTTGACAGGGACGTCAGATACGCAGTATTTT
TRBV4-2	TRBJ1-3	TRBD1	many	CASSQTGGFGNTIYF	TGTGCCAGCAGCCAAACAGGGGGATTTGGAAACACCATATATTTT
TRBV11-2	TRBJ2-7	TRBD1	many	CASSLNRGMTYEQYF	TGTGCCAGCAGCTTGAACAGGGGTATGACCTACGAGCAGTACTTC
TRBV7-6	TRBJ1-1	-	few	CASSYTWNTEAFF	TGTGCCAGCAGTTATACATGGAACACTGAAGCTTTCTTT
TRBV6-1	TRBJ2-7	TRBD2	-	CASSATSGGALEQYF	TGTGCCAGCAGTGCGACTAGCGGGGGGGCACTCGAGCAGTACTTC
TRBV12-3/TRBV12-4	TRBJ2-1	-	many	CASTDRSSYNEQFF	TGTGCCAGCACCGACCGTAGCTCCTACAATGAGCAGTTCTTC
TRBV3-1	TRBJ1-4	-	many	CASSRRSHEKLFF	TGTGCCAGCAGCCGCCGGAGTCATGAAAAACTGTTTTTT
TRBV12-3/TRBV12-4	TRBJ2-5	-	many	CASSLDPLETQYF	TGTGCCAGCAGTTTGGACCCTTTAGAGACCCAGTACTTC
TRBV19	TRBJ1-2	TRBD1	few	CASRPPGQGNYGYTF	TGTGCCAGTAGGCCTCCGGGACAGGGGAACTATGGCTACACCTTC
TRBV7-2	TRBJ1-2	TRBD1	many	CASSLDRGWNYGYTF	TGTGCCAGCAGCTTAGACAGGGGGTGGAACTATGGCTACACCTTC
TRBV11-3	TRBJ2-4	TRBD2	-	CASSPAPGLAGENIQYF	TGTGCCAGCAGCCCAGCCCCGGGACTAGCGGGGGAAAACATTCAGTACTTC
TRBV5-1	TRBJ1-1	-	few	CASSPGGAGANTEAFF	TGCGCCAGCAGTCCGGGCGGGGCCGGGGCGAACACTGAAGCTTTCTTT